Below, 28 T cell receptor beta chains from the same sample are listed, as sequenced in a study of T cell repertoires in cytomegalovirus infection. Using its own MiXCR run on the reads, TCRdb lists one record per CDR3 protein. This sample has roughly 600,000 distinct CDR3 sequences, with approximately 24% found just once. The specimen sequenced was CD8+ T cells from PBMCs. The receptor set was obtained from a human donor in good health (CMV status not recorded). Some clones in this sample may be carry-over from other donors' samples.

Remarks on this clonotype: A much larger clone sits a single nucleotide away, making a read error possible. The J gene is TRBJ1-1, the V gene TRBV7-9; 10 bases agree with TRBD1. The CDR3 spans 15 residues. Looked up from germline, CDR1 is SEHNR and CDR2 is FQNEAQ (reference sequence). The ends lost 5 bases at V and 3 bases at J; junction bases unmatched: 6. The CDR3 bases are TGTGCCAGCAGCAATAGGGGACAGGGGTACACTGAAGCTTTCTTT. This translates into CASSNRGQGYTEAFF.

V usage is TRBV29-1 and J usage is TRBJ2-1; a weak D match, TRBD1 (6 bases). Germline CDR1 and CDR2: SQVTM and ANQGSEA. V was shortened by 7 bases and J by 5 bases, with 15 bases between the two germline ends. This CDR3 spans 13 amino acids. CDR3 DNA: TGCAGCGCCATACCGGACAGCCACAATGAGCAGTTCTTC. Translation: CSAIPDSHNEQFF.

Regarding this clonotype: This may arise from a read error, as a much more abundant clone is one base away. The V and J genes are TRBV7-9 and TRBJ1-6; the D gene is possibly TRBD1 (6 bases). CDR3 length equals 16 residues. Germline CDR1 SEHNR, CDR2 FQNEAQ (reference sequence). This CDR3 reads CVSSAQQGSGNSPLHF. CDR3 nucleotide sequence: TGTGTCAGCAGCGCACAACAGGGTTCAGGGAATTCACCCCTCCACTTT.

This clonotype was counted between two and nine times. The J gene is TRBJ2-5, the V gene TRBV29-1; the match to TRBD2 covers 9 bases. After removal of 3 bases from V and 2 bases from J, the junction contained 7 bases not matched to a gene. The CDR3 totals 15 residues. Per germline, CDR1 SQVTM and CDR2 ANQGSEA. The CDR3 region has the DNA TGCAGCGTTGAGCCTGTAGCGGGGGAACAAGAGACCCAGTACTTC. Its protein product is CSVEPVAGEQETQYF.

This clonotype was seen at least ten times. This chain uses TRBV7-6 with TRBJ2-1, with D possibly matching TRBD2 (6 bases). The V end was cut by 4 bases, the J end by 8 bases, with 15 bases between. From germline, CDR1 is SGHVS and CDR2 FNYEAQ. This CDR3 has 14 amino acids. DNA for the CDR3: TGTGCCAGCAGCTCTCTTGGGGGGAAAGATGAGCAGTTCTTC. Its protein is CASSSLGGKDEQFF.

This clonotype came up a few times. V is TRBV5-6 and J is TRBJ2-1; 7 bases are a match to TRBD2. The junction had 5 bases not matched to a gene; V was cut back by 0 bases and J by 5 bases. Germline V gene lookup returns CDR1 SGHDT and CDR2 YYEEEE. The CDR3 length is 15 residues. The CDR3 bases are TGTGCCAGCAGCTTGGCGGGGGGTTTCAACAATGAGCAGTTCTTC. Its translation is CASSLAGGFNNEQFF.

CDR3 bases: TGTGCCATCAAAGAGCGTTTGAATGAAAAACTGTTTTTT. This codes for CAIKERLNEKLFF. V and J are TRBV10-3 and TRBJ1-4; D uncertain. V lost 7 bases to trimming and J lost 5 bases, with 11 bases between them. The germline V gene has CDR1 ENHRY and CDR2 SYGVKD. The CDR3 is made up of 13 amino acids.

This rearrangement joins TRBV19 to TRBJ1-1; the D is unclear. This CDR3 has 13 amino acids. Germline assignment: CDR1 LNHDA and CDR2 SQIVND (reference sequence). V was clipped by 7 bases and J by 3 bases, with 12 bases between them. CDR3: CASNEGEDTEAFF. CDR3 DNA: TGTGCCAGTAACGAAGGAGAGGACACTGAAGCTTTCTTT. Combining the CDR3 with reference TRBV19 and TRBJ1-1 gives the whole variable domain DGGITQSPKYLFRKEGQNVTLSCEQNLNHDAMYWYRQDPGQGLRLIYYSQIVNDFQKGDIAEGYSVSREKKESFPLTVTSAQKNPTAFYLCASNEGEDTEAFFGQGTRLTVV.

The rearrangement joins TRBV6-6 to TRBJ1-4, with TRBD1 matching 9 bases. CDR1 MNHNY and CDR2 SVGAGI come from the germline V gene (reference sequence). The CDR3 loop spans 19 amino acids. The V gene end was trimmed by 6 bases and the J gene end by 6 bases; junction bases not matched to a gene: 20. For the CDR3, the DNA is TGTGCCAGCAGGGAAAGTCCGGGACAGGGCTTAGAGGAATATGAAAAACTGTTTTTT. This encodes CASRESPGQGLEEYEKLFF.

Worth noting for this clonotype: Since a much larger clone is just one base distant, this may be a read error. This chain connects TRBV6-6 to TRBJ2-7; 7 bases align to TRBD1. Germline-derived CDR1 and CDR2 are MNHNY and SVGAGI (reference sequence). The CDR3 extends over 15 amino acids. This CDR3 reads CASSYTKGGPYEQHV. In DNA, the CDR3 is TGTGCCAGCAGTTACACGAAAGGGGGCCCCTACGAGCAGCACGTC.

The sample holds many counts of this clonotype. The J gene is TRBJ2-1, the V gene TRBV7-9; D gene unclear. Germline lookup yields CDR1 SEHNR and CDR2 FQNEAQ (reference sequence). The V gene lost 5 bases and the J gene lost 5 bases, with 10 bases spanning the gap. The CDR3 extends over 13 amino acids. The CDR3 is CASSPPWHNEQFF. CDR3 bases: TGTGCCAGCAGCCCACCATGGCACAATGAGCAGTTCTTC.

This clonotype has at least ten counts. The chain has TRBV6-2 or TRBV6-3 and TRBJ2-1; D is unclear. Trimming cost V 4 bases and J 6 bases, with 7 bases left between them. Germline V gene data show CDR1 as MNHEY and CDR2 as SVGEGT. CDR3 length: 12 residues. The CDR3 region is CASSLATNEQFF. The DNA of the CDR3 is TGTGCCAGCAGTTTAGCTACCAATGAGCAGTTCTTC.

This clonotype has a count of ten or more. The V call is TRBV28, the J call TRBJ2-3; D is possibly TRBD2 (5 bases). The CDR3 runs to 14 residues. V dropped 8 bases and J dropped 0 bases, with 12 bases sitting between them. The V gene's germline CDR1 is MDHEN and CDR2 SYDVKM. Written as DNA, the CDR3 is TGTGCCAGCCTCCGGGGTATTAGCACAGATACGCAGTATTTT. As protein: CASLRGISTDTQYF.

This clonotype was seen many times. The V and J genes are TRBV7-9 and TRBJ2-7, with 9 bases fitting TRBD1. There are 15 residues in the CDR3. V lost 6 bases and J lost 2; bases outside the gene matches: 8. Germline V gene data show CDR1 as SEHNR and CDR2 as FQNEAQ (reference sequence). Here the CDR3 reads CASSPDRGRTYEQYF. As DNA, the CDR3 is TGTGCCAGCAGTCCGGACAGGGGACGTACCTACGAGCAGTACTTC. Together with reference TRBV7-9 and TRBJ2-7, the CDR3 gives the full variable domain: DTGVSQNPRHKITKRGQNVTFRCDPISEHNRLYWYRQTLGQGPEFLTYFQNEAQLEKSRLLSDRFSAERPKGSFSTLEIQRTEQGDSAMYLCASSPDRGRTYEQYFGPGTRLTVT.

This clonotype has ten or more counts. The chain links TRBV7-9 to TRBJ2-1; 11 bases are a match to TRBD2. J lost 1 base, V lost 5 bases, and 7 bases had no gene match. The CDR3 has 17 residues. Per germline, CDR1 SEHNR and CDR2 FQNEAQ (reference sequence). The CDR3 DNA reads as TGTGCCAGCAGCGCGTCGACTAGCGGGGCTTCCTACAATGAGCAGTTCTTC. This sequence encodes CASSASTSGASYNEQFF.

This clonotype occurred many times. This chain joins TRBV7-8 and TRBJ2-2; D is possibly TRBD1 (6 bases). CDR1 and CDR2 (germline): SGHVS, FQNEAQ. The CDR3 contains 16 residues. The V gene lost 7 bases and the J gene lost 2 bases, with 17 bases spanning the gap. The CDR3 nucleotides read TGTGCCAGCACCCTCCCTTTCGGGACAAACACCGGGGAGCTGTTTTTT. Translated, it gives CASTLPFGTNTGELFF.

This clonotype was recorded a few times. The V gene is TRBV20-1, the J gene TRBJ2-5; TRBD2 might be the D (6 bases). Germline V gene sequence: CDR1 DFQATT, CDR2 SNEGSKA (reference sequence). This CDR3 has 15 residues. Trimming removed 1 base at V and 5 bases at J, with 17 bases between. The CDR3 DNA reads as TGCAGTGCTAGAGTGGGCTGGGGGGATGCGGAGACCCAGTACTTC. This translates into CSARVGWGDAETQYF.

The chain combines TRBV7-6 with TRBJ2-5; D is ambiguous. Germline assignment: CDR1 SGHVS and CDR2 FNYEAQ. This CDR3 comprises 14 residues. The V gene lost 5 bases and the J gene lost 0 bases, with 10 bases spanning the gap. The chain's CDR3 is CASSRTANQETQYF. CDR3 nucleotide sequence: TGTGCCAGCAGCAGGACGGCTAACCAAGAGACCCAGTACTTC.

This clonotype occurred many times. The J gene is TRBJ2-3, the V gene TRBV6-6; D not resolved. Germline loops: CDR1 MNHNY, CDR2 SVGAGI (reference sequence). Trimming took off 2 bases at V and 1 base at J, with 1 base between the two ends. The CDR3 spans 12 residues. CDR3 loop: CASSYGTDTQYF. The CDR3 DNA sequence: TGTGCCAGCAGTTACGGCACAGATACGCAGTATTTT.

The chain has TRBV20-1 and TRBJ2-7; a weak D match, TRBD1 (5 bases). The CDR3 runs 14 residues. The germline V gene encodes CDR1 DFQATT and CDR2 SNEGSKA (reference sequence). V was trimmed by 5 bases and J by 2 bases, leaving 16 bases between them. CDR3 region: CSAPGQDTTYEQYF. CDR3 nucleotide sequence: TGCAGTGCTCCCGGGCAGGACACCACCTACGAGCAGTACTTC.

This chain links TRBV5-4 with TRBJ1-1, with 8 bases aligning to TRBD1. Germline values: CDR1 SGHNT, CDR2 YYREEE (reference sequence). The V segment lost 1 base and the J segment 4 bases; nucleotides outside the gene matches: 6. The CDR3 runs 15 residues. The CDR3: CASSLYAGGGTEAFF. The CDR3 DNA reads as TGTGCCAGCAGCTTGTATGCAGGGGGCGGCACTGAAGCTTTCTTT.

The chain's CDR3 is CASSVDLTSGVIREQFF. The CDR3 DNA reads as TGTGCCAGCAGCGTCGACCTGACTAGCGGGGTTATCCGGGAGCAGTTCTTC. The chain recombines TRBV9 with TRBJ2-1, with 11 bases fitting TRBD2. The CDR3 runs to 17 residues. After removal of 2 bases from V and 10 bases from J, the junction contained 14 bases not matched to a gene. CDR1 SGDLS and CDR2 YYNGEE come from the germline V gene.

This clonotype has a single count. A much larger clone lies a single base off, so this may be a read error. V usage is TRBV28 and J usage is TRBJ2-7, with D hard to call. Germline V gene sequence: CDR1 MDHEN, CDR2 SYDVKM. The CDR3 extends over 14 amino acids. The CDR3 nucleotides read TGTCCCAGCAGTTTGTGGCTGAGATCCTACGAGCAGTACGTC. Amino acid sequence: CPSSLWLRSYEQYV.

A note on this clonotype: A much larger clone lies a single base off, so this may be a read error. CDR3 bases: TGTACCAGCAGTTTTATTGGGGGCGGTGAGCAGTTCTTC. It is translated as CTSSFIGGGEQFF. V is TRBV12-3 or TRBV12-4 and J is TRBJ2-1; D perhaps matches TRBD1 (6 bases). This CDR3 contains 13 residues.

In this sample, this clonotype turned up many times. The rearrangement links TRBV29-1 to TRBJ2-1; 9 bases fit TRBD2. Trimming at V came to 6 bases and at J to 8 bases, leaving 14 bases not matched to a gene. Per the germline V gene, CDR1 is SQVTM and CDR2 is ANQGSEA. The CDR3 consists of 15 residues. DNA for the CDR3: TGCAGCGTAGAAACCGGTAGCGGGGGATGGGATGAGCAGTTCTTC. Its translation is CSVETGSGGWDEQFF.

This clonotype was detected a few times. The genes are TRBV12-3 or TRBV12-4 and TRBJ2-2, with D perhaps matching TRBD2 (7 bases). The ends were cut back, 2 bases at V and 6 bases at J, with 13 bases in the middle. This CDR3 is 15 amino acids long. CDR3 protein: CASSLSSGGPGELFF. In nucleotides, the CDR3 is TGTGCCAGCAGTTTAAGTTCGGGGGGCCCCGGGGAGCTGTTTTTT.

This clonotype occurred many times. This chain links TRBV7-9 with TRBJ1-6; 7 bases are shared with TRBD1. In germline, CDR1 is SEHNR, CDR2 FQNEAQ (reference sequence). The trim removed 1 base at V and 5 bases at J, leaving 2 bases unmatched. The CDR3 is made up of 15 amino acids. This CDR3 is CASSLVGTDNSPLHF. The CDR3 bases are TGTGCCAGCAGCTTAGTCGGGACAGATAATTCACCCCTCCACTTT.

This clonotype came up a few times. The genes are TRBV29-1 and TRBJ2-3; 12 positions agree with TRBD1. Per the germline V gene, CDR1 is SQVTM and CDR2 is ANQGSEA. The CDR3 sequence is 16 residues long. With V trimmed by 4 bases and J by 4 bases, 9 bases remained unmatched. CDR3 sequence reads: CSVGWGQGADSDTQYF. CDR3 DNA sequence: TGCAGCGTTGGCTGGGGACAGGGGGCTGACTCAGATACGCAGTATTTT.